The 16 T cell receptor beta chains presented below share a single source sample, sequenced in a study of T cells after posttransplantation cyclophosphamide. The repertoire was sequenced with immunoSEQ multiplex PCR; TCRdb's copy has only in-frame clones and lacks some. The sample was found to contain roughly 15,000 clones, and every one recurs. Treatment was busulfan-fludarabine conditioning, a marrow graft, and cyclophosphamide on days +3 and +4. Sequenced here: PBMCs, sampled approximately 1,100 days after allogeneic stem cell transplant with posttransplant cyclophosphamide. Receptor source: a female patient aged 40 to 50 who received an allogeneic stem cell transplant from a related donor, was CMV-positive, and had no GVHD. Some T cells may originate from the graft donor.

This clone was observed many times. This chain joins TRBV5-1 and TRBJ1-1, with 8 bases identical to TRBD1. The J segment lost 0 bases and the V segment lost 0 bases, leaving 16 bases of the junction unmatched. This CDR3 region has 20 residues. Germline CDR1 and CDR2: SGHRS and YFSETQ. CDR3 bases: TGCGCCAGCAGCTTGGTCCCGCCGGTTGACAGGGGAGGAATGAACACTGAAGCTTTCTTT. It is translated as CASSLVPPVDRGGMNTEAFF.

This clone was observed a handful of times. The chain uses TRBV7-6 and TRBJ2-1; 8 positions match TRBD2. The CDR3 consists of 15 residues. Losses at the gene ends were 5 bases for V and 4 bases for J; bases not matched to a gene: 7. CDR1 is SGHVS and CDR2 is FNYEAQ in the germline V gene. CDR3 residues: CASSPPAGEYNEQFF. DNA of the CDR3: TGTGCCAGCAGCCCCCCAGCGGGGGAGTACAATGAGCAGTTCTTC. Full variable domain (missing parts from reference TRBV7-6 and TRBJ2-1): GAGVSQSPRYKVTKRGQDVALRCDPISGHVSLYWYRQALGQGPEFLTYFNYEAQQDKSGLPNDRFSAERPEGSISTLTIQRTEQRDSAMYRCASSPPAGEYNEQFFGPGTRLTVL.

V usage is TRBV6-1 and J usage is TRBJ2-2; 8 nucleotides match TRBD1. The CDR3 consists of 14 residues. Germline CDR1 and CDR2: MNHNS and SASEGT. The V gene end was trimmed by 6 bases and the J gene end by 8 bases; junction bases not matched to a gene: 8. The CDR3 reads CASSSTQGAGELFF. In nucleotides, the CDR3 is TGTGCCAGCAGCTCAACTCAGGGGGCGGGGGAGCTGTTTTTT.

The CDR3 DNA reads TGTGCCAGCAGTTATGACAGGACTAGCAATCAGCCCCAGCATTTT. It specifies CASSYDRTSNQPQHF. The rearrangement joins TRBV6-5 to TRBJ1-5; TRBD1 is a possible D gene (6 bases). The CDR3 contains 15 residues. Germline lookup yields CDR1 MNHEY and CDR2 SVGAGI. The germline V and J ends were trimmed by 3 bases and 0 bases, with 9 bases remaining between them.

This clone was counted at least ten times. The chain couples TRBV18 to TRBJ1-3; the D is unclear. This CDR3 comprises 13 residues. V dropped 8 bases and J dropped 4 bases, with 12 bases sitting between them. CDR1 KGHSH and CDR2 LQKENI come from the germline V gene. The chain's CDR3 is CASPDTLGNTIYF. The CDR3 coding sequence is TGTGCCAGCCCCGATACTTTGGGAAACACCATATATTTT.

At least ten counts were recorded for this clone. The chain recombines TRBV9 with TRBJ2-7; no clear D. CDR3 length: 15 residues. Looked up from germline, CDR1 is SGDLS and CDR2 is YYNGEE. Trimming shortened V by 4 bases and J by 5 bases, and 19 bases separated the two germline ends. The chain's CDR3 is CASSPRAAVGDEQYF. For the CDR3, the DNA is TGTGCCAGCAGCCCCCGCGCAGCAGTCGGAGACGAGCAGTACTTC. Full variable domain (rest looked up from reference TRBV9 and TRBJ2-7): DSGVTQTPKHLITATGQRVTLRCSPRSGDLSVYWYQQSLDQGLQFLIQYYNGEERAKGNILERFSAQQFPDLHSELNLSSLELGDSALYFCASSPRAAVGDEQYFGPGTRLTVT.

This clone appeared many times. CDR3 nucleotides: TGTGCCAGCAGTTTTGACGGGGATGTCAATCAGCCCCAGCATTTT. As protein: CASSFDGDVNQPQHF. The rearrangement uses TRBV2 and TRBJ1-5; no clear D gene. This CDR3 contains 15 residues. Per germline, CDR1 SNHLY and CDR2 FYNNEI. Trimming took 5 bases from V and 3 from J, leaving 14 bases between them.

In this sample, this clone turned up many times. This chain connects TRBV7-9 to TRBJ2-3; 7 bases map to TRBD2. The ends lost 5 bases at V and 5 bases at J; junction bases unmatched: 10. Per the germline V gene, CDR1 is SEHNR and CDR2 is FQNEAQ (reference sequence). This CDR3 comprises 15 residues. The DNA of the CDR3 is TGTGCCAGCAGCCCCCGGACTAGTAAAATAGATACGCAGTATTTT. This gives the protein CASSPRTSKIDTQYF.

There are many counts of this clone. The chain carries TRBV13 and TRBJ2-7; tentatively, D is TRBD1 (6 bases). Germline lookup yields CDR1 PRHDT and CDR2 FYEKMQ (reference sequence). This CDR3 contains 14 residues. Trimming took 4 bases from V and 3 from J, leaving 13 bases between them. The CDR3 region has the DNA TGTGCCAGCAGCTACAGGGACACTTTCTACGAGCAGTACTTC. Translated, it gives CASSYRDTFYEQYF. The full variable domain, completed using reference TRBV13 and TRBJ2-7, is AAGVIQSPRHLIKEKRETATLKCYPIPRHDTVYWYQQGPGQDPQFLISFYEKMQSDKGSIPDRFSAQQFSDYHSELNMSSLELGDSALYFCASSYRDTFYEQYFGPGTRLTVT.

This clone was recorded at least ten times. J is TRBJ1-1 and V is TRBV7-9, with D possibly being TRBD1 (5 bases). The CDR3 has 12 amino acids. V gave up 1 base and J gave up 8 bases, with 8 bases separating them. The germline V gene has CDR1 SEHNR and CDR2 FQNEAQ (reference sequence). The CDR3 is CASSLVRGEAFF. Here the CDR3 DNA reads TGTGCCAGCAGCTTAGTAAGGGGCGAAGCTTTCTTT.

This clone has a count of ten or more. The chain carries TRBV4-1 and TRBJ2-3, with 10 bases matching TRBD2. The CDR3 spans 14 residues. Germline V gives CDR1 MGHRA, CDR2 YSYEKL. V gave up 9 bases and J gave up 4 bases; unmatched junction bases: 7. The CDR3: CARVAGGPPDTQYF. In DNA, the CDR3 is TGCGCCAGAGTAGCGGGGGGCCCCCCAGATACGCAGTATTTT.

This clone was seen ten or more times. The rearrangement links TRBV2 to TRBJ2-4, with D possibly being TRBD2 (5 bases). The CDR3 sequence is 13 residues long. The V end lost 8 bases, the J end lost 3 bases, and 11 bases lay between the germline ends. CDR1 is SNHLY, CDR2 FYNNEI, per germline. CDR3 loop: CASLPRDKNIQYF. The CDR3 nucleotides read TGTGCCAGCTTGCCCCGGGACAAAAACATTCAGTACTTC.

Only a few counts were recorded for this clone. V is TRBV29-1 and J is TRBJ2-7, with 9 bases that match TRBD1. The CDR3 contains 17 residues. Germline V gene lookup returns CDR1 SQVTM and CDR2 ANQGSEA. Trimming at V came to 7 bases and at J to 0 bases, leaving 16 bases not matched to a gene. The CDR3 spells CSDKRDRVPHSSYEQYF. CDR3 nucleotides: TGCAGCGATAAACGGGACAGGGTTCCCCACAGCTCCTACGAGCAGTACTTC.

This clone was detected ten times or more. The gene calls are TRBV9 and TRBJ2-2, with 12 bases aligning to TRBD2. Germline-derived CDR1 and CDR2 are SGDLS and YYNGEE. J gave up 1 base and V 0 bases, and 4 bases lay outside the gene matches. The CDR3 contains 18 residues. CDR3 amino acids: CASSVGLAGGLNTGELFF. CDR3 sequence (DNA): TGTGCCAGCAGCGTAGGCCTAGCGGGGGGGCTGAACACCGGGGAGCTGTTTTTT.

This clone was counted many times. The chain recombines TRBV9 with TRBJ1-6, with D uncertain. Deletions cut 0 bases from V and 9 bases from J, with 7 bases between. CDR3 size: 13 residues. Germline V gene sequence: CDR1 SGDLS, CDR2 YYNGEE. CDR3 sequence: CASSVGLSSPLHF. CDR3 coding DNA: TGTGCCAGCAGCGTAGGTCTCAGTTCACCCCTCCACTTT.

This clone was seen many times. The chain recombines TRBV6-6 with TRBJ1-5, with 7 bases matching TRBD1. V was clipped by 7 bases and J by 3 bases; unmatched bases: 9. This CDR3 spans 15 amino acids. The germline gives CDR1 MNHNY, CDR2 SVGAGI (reference sequence). The CDR3 protein is CASTQGQAFNQPQHF. The CDR3 DNA sequence: TGTGCCAGCACCCAAGGACAGGCATTCAATCAGCCCCAGCATTTT.